The 22 T cell receptor beta chains below all came from one sample that was sequenced in a study of CD8 T cells in ankylosing spondylitis. TCRdb reprocessed the 5' RACE reads with MiXCR, giving one entry per CDR3 protein. The repertoire holds approximately 25,000 distinct CDR3 sequences, with around 16% as singletons. Material for sequencing was blood. The receptors shown here come from a male donor with ankylosing spondylitis or in good health (not recorded which).

In this sample, this clonotype turned up a few times. The V gene is TRBV27, the J gene TRBJ1-6; TRBD1 is a possible D gene (5 bases). CDR1 MNHEY and CDR2 SMNVEV come from the germline V gene (reference sequence). The CDR3 sequence is 15 residues long. The V end lost 5 bases, the J end lost 10 bases, and 18 bases lay between the germline ends. This chain's CDR3 is CASSPTGPRRSPLHF. CDR3 coding DNA: TGTGCCAGCAGTCCGACGGGGCCGAGGCGATCACCCCTCCACTTT.

The J gene is TRBJ2-2, the V gene TRBV28; D call uncertain. Germline CDR1 and CDR2: MDHEN and SYDVKM. This CDR3 is built from 17 residues. Between the trimmed V and J ends, which lost 3 bases and 5 bases, there was a span of 19 bases. The CDR3 reads CASSFVYPASDTGELFF. The CDR3 coding sequence is TGTGCCAGCAGTTTCGTTTATCCGGCCTCGGATACCGGGGAGCTGTTTTTT.

This clonotype was detected many times. The chain uses TRBV20-1 and TRBJ2-5; the match to TRBD1 covers 8 bases. The CDR3 runs 12 residues. Looked up from germline, CDR1 is DFQATT and CDR2 is SNEGSKA (reference sequence). Trimming cost V 6 bases and J 5 bases; bases outside gene matches: 5. The CDR3 region has the DNA TGCAGTGCCGACAGGGGCGGTGAGACCCAGTACTTC. Amino acid sequence: CSADRGGETQYF.

Ten or more counts support this clonotype. V is TRBV29-1 and J is TRBJ2-1, with D possibly TRBD1 on 6 matching bases. Germline V gives CDR1 SQVTM, CDR2 ANQGSEA. V was clipped by 6 bases and J by 8 bases, with 23 bases between them. The CDR3 sequence is 15 residues long. CDR3 protein: CSVTLPIDRLDEQFF. DNA for the CDR3: TGCAGCGTCACCCTCCCCATCGACAGGTTGGATGAGCAGTTCTTC.

There are a few counts of this clonotype. V and J are TRBV29-1 and TRBJ2-3; 7 positions agree with TRBD1. CDR1 is SQVTM, CDR2 ANQGSEA, per germline. The CDR3 has 15 amino acids. The V and J ends lost 7 bases and 0 bases, in that order; junction bases with no gene match: 10. In DNA form, the CDR3 reads TGCAGCGCCCAAGGGACAGAGCGTAGCACAGATACGCAGTATTTT. It specifies CSAQGTERSTDTQYF.

This clonotype was seen a few times. The CDR3 protein is CSAKGTGGDTGELFF. The CDR3, as DNA: TGCAGCGCAAAAGGGACAGGGGGCGACACCGGGGAGCTGTTTTTT. The chain combines TRBV29-1 with TRBJ2-2; 12 nucleotides match TRBD1. The V gene's germline CDR1 is SQVTM and CDR2 ANQGSEA. V was clipped by 7 bases and J by 3 bases; unmatched bases: 6. The length of the CDR3 is 15 residues.

The chain employs TRBV20-1 and TRBJ2-7, with 7 bases identical to TRBD2. V dropped 0 bases and J dropped 6; count of bases not matched to a gene: 5. Germline loops: CDR1 DFQATT, CDR2 SNEGSKA (reference sequence). CDR3 size: 13 residues. The CDR3 nucleotides read TGCAGTGCTAGAGATGGGGGGGTAGGCGAGCAGTACGTC. It yields the protein CSARDGGVGEQYV.

J is TRBJ2-2 and V is TRBV20-1, with 14 bases matching TRBD2. Germline CDR1 and CDR2: DFQATT and SNEGSKA (reference sequence). V gave up 1 base and J gave up 5 bases; unmatched junction bases: 6. The CDR3 has 17 amino acids. The CDR3 region has the DNA TGCAGTGCTAGAGCTCGGGGGACTAGCGGGAGAACCGGGGAGCTGTTTTTT. This encodes CSARARGTSGRTGELFF.

This clonotype has a count of ten or more. The CDR3 loop reads CSARPGTGINEQFF. The CDR3 DNA sequence: TGCAGTGCTAGGCCCGGGACAGGGATAAATGAGCAGTTCTTC. The rearrangement joins TRBV20-1 to TRBJ2-1, with 9 bases fitting TRBD1. The V gene end was trimmed by 3 bases and the J gene end by 7 bases; junction bases not matched to a gene: 7. The CDR3 length is 14 residues. CDR1 DFQATT and CDR2 SNEGSKA come from the germline V gene (reference sequence).

This clonotype was detected only a few times. The V gene is TRBV29-1, the J gene TRBJ2-7; D not certain. Trimming took off 0 bases at V and 4 bases at J, with 10 bases between the two ends. The CDR3 is 13 amino acids. Germline CDR1 is SQVTM and CDR2 is ANQGSEA. CDR3 nucleotide sequence: TGCAGCGTTGAAGATCTGGCAGATTACGAGCAGTACTTC. This encodes CSVEDLADYEQYF.

This clonotype was recorded at least ten times. V gene TRBV7-8 combines with J gene TRBJ2-7; D is possibly TRBD2 (5 bases). Looked up from germline, CDR1 is SGHVS and CDR2 is FQNEAQ. This CDR3 is built from 13 residues. Trimming shortened V by 1 base and J by 3 bases, and 7 bases separated the two germline ends. CDR3 protein: CASSLGRGYEQYV. Here the CDR3 DNA reads TGTGCCAGCAGCTTAGGCCGGGGCTACGAGCAGTACGTC.

This clonotype was counted a few times. This sequence joins TRBV5-6 and TRBJ2-7; D is possibly TRBD2 (5 bases). CDR3 length: 14 amino acids. The V end was cut by 4 bases, the J end by 3 bases, with 14 bases between. CDR1 is SGHDT and CDR2 is YYEEEE in the germline V gene. As DNA, the CDR3 is TGTGCCAGCAGCCCTTGGCCCGGGGACTACGAGCAGTACGTC. Protein: CASSPWPGDYEQYV.

The rearrangement links TRBV4-3 to TRBJ2-6; no clear D gene. The V end was cut by 5 bases, the J end by 0 bases, with 8 bases between. Germline V CDR1 and CDR2: LGHNA, YSLEER. CDR3 length: 15 residues. CDR3 sequence (DNA): TGCGCCAGCAGCATCCTGAGCTCTGGGGCCAACGTCCTGACTTTC. Protein product: CASSILSSGANVLTF.

This clonotype was found a few times. The chain couples TRBV20-1 to TRBJ1-4, with TRBD1 as a possible D gene (6 bases). Germline CDR1 and CDR2: DFQATT and SNEGSKA (reference sequence). This CDR3 contains 16 residues. V shed 2 bases and J shed 4 bases, with 17 bases lying between them. CDR3 residues: CSARSGTNAFNEKLFF. The CDR3 nucleotides read TGCAGTGCTAGATCGGGGACAAACGCTTTTAATGAAAAACTGTTTTTT.

This clonotype was recorded at least ten times. The J gene is TRBJ1-1, the V gene TRBV20-1, with 8 bases fitting TRBD1. Per germline, CDR1 DFQATT and CDR2 SNEGSKA (reference sequence). V was pared by 2 bases and J by 4 bases, with 12 bases of the junction left unmatched. This CDR3 region has 16 residues. The CDR3 protein is CSARWGRGPGSTEAFF. DNA of the CDR3: TGCAGTGCTAGATGGGGCAGGGGGCCAGGGAGCACTGAAGCTTTCTTT.

The J gene is TRBJ2-2, the V gene TRBV4-3; D call uncertain. The ends were cut back, 4 bases at V and 0 bases at J, with 3 bases in the middle. The CDR3 extends over 13 amino acids. The germline V gene encodes CDR1 LGHNA and CDR2 YSLEER. Here the CDR3 DNA reads TGCGCCAGCAGCCCGGCGAACACCGGGGAGCTGTTTTTT. Translating gives CASSPANTGELFF.

This clonotype has a count of ten or more. The chain couples TRBV4-3 to TRBJ2-1; the D call may be TRBD1 or TRBD2 (5 bases each). V was clipped by 4 bases and J by 9 bases, with 22 bases between them. The CDR3 is made up of 16 amino acids. CDR1 and CDR2 (germline): LGHNA, YSLEER. The CDR3: CASSPRFGAEFGEQFF. In DNA form, the CDR3 reads TGCGCCAGCAGCCCCCGTTTCGGGGCCGAGTTCGGTGAGCAGTTCTTC.

There are a few counts of this clonotype. V usage is TRBV14 and J usage is TRBJ2-2; no clear D. Germline V gene lookup returns CDR1 SGHDN and CDR2 FVKESK. This CDR3 comprises 13 residues. With 0 bases removed from V and 6 bases from J, the gap between germline ends came to 5 bases. The CDR3 loop reads CASSQDRSGELFF. CDR3 sequence (DNA): TGTGCCAGCAGCCAAGATCGCTCCGGGGAGCTGTTTTTT.

Many counts were recorded for this clonotype. The gene calls are TRBV20-1 and TRBJ2-7; 9 bases line up with TRBD2. CDR1 DFQATT and CDR2 SNEGSKA come from the germline V gene (reference sequence). The CDR3 has 13 amino acids. With V trimmed by 0 bases and J by 5 bases, 2 bases remained unmatched. Here the CDR3 reads CSAREASGDEQYV. Written as DNA, the CDR3 is TGCAGTGCTAGAGAAGCTAGCGGGGACGAGCAGTACGTC.

J is TRBJ1-4 and V is TRBV30; 9 bases map to TRBD1. The V segment lost 8 bases and the J segment 7 bases; nucleotides outside the gene matches: 11. This CDR3 spans 14 amino acids. Germline CDR1 and CDR2: GTSNPN and SVGIG (reference sequence). The CDR3 region is CARGTGTGREKLFF. CDR3 nucleotide sequence: TGTGCCCGGGGAACCGGGACAGGGCGTGAAAAACTGTTTTTT. The variable domain in full, with the rest retrieved from reference TRBV30 and TRBJ1-4, is SQTIHQWPATLVQPVGSPLSLECTVEGTSNPNLYWYRQAAGRGLQLLFYSVGIGQISSEVPQNLSASRPQDRQFILSSKKLLLSDSGFYLCARGTGTGREKLFFGSGTQLSVL.

This clonotype was counted at least ten times. The chain is built from TRBV20-1 and TRBJ1-4; D gene unclear. V was pared by 6 bases and J by 1 base, with 9 bases between. CDR3 length equals 13 residues. CDR1 is DFQATT, CDR2 SNEGSKA, per germline (reference sequence). The CDR3 here is CSAGSITNEKLFF. CDR3 nucleotide sequence: TGCAGTGCGGGGAGCATAACTAATGAAAAACTGTTTTTT.

The V gene is TRBV3-1, the J gene TRBJ2-2; no clear D. Germline V gene lookup returns CDR1 LGHDT and CDR2 YNNKEL (reference sequence). Trimming pared 3 bases from V and 0 bases from J, leaving 11 bases between. The CDR3 has 16 amino acids. CDR3 sequence (DNA): TGTGCCAGCAGCCAGATCCCCCAAGCGAACACCGGGGAGCTGTTTTTT. This sequence encodes CASSQIPQANTGELFF.